This entry lists 17 T cell receptor beta chains sequenced from one sample in a study of CD8 T cells in Susac syndrome. Random hexamers primed reverse transcription of about 0.5 to 1 ug RNA. Via MiXCR, TCRdb re-called the immunoSEQ multiplex PCR reads, giving one row per CDR3 protein. Found here are 150,000 to 200,000 distinct CDR3 sequences, 80% to 95% of them singletons; the top ten hold around 0.096%. The sequenced sample consisted of CD4+ T cells from PBMCs. Receptor source: a human donor in good health.

The chain recombines TRBV7-2 with TRBJ2-5; D is uncertain. CDR1 is SGHTA, CDR2 FQGNSA, per germline. The CDR3 loop spans 11 amino acids. V was trimmed by 5 bases and J by 5 bases, leaving 6 bases between them. The CDR3 nucleotides read TGTGCCAGCAGCCCGGACGAGACCCAGTACTTC. Translating it yields CASSPDETQYF. The full variable domain, its missing parts supplied by reference TRBV7-2 and TRBJ2-5, is GAGVSQSPSNKVTEKGKDVELRCDPISGHTALYWYRQSLGQGLEFLIYFQGNSAPDKSGLPSDRFSAERTGGSVSTLTIQRTQQEDSAVYLCASSPDETQYFGPGTRLLVL.

V and J are TRBV6-2 or TRBV6-3 and TRBJ1-1, with 8 bases identical to TRBD1. The CDR3 spans 14 residues. Germline-derived CDR1 and CDR2 are MNHEY and SVGEGT. The trim removed 4 bases at V and 5 bases at J, leaving 6 bases unmatched. The CDR3 nucleotides read TGTGCCAGCAGTTTGGACAGGGTCCGGACTGAAGCTTTCTTT. As protein: CASSLDRVRTEAFF.

The chain couples TRBV28 to TRBJ1-6, with TRBD1 matching 8 bases. Germline V gives CDR1 MDHEN, CDR2 SYDVKM. This CDR3 spans 15 amino acids. V lost 3 bases to trimming and J lost 6 bases; unmatched junction nucleotides: 4. The CDR3 coding sequence is TGTGCCAGCAGTTTCAGGGGGCTCATTAATTCACCCCTCCACTTT. Translated, it gives CASSFRGLINSPLHF.

This chain links TRBV27 with TRBJ2-2; TRBD1 matches 7 bases. Looked up from germline, CDR1 is MNHEY and CDR2 is SMNVEV (reference sequence). Trimming at V came to 8 bases and at J to 3 bases, leaving 6 bases not matched to a gene. The CDR3 is made up of 14 amino acids. The chain's CDR3 is CASRTGVHTGELFF. The CDR3 DNA reads as TGTGCCAGCCGTACAGGGGTCCACACCGGGGAGCTGTTTTTT.

The V gene is TRBV19, the J gene TRBJ2-3; 7 nucleotides agree with TRBD2. With V trimmed by 6 bases and J by 0 bases, 12 bases remained unmatched. Germline V gives CDR1 LNHDA, CDR2 SQIVND (reference sequence). The CDR3 runs to 17 residues. The chain's CDR3 is CASSRARSGASTDTQYF. CDR3 bases: TGTGCCAGTAGCCGGGCCCGCAGCGGGGCTAGCACAGATACGCAGTATTTT.

The chain carries TRBV29-1 and TRBJ1-5; a weak D match, TRBD1 (5 bases). Trimming pared 4 bases from V and 12 bases from J, leaving 25 bases between. Germline lookup yields CDR1 SQVTM and CDR2 ANQGSEA. This CDR3 contains 15 residues. Here the CDR3 reads CSVVFGTTTTGRQHF. CDR3 bases: TGCAGCGTTGTCTTCGGGACCACTACAACAGGCCGCCAGCATTTT.

The chain combines TRBV10-3 with TRBJ2-3; unclear D gene. The V gene lost 5 bases and the J gene lost 4 bases, with 25 bases spanning the gap. Germline loops: CDR1 ENHRY, CDR2 SYGVKD. The CDR3 has 18 amino acids. The CDR3 reads CAISSRKPGVLTPDTQYF. CDR3 DNA sequence: TGTGCCATCAGTTCTCGTAAGCCTGGGGTCTTAACCCCAGATACGCAGTATTTT.

The rearrangement joins TRBV14 to TRBJ2-1; TRBD1 matches 8 bases. The V and J ends lost 9 bases and 4 bases, in that order; junction bases with no gene match: 8. The CDR3 spans 14 residues. The V gene's germline CDR1 is SGHDN and CDR2 FVKESK. CDR3 DNA sequence: TGTGCCAGATTATTGGGACAGGAATACAATGAGCAGTTCTTC. Encoded protein: CARLLGQEYNEQFF.

The chain recombines TRBV2 with TRBJ1-2; D uncertain. The germline CDR1 and CDR2 sequences are SNHLY and FYNNEI. The CDR3 runs to 11 residues. Trimming shortened V by 7 bases and J by 4 bases, and 7 bases separated the two germline ends. The chain's CDR3 is CASKDVYGYTF. CDR3 DNA sequence: TGTGCCAGCAAAGATGTCTATGGCTACACCTTC. Together with reference TRBV2 and TRBJ1-2, the CDR3 gives the full variable domain: EPEVTQTPSHQVTQMGQEVILRCVPISNHLYFYWYRQILGQKVEFLVSFYNNEISEKSEIFDDQFSVERPDGSNFTLKIRSTKLEDSAMYFCASKDVYGYTFGSGTRLTVV.

The rearrangement uses TRBV7-8 and TRBJ2-2, with 8 positions matching TRBD1. The germline CDR1 and CDR2 sequences are SGHVS and FQNEAQ. This CDR3 contains 15 residues. Germline trimming cut 6 bases from V and 6 bases from J; bases unmatched to any gene: 9. CDR3 in DNA: TGTGCCAGCAGTACCGGGACAGGTGGAGCCGGGGAGCTGTTTTTT. Encoded protein: CASSTGTGGAGELFF. The full variable domain, its missing parts supplied by reference TRBV7-8 and TRBJ2-2, is GAGVSQSPRYKVAKRGQDVALRCDPISGHVSLFWYQQALGQGPEFLTYFQNEAQLDKSGLPSDRFFAERPEGSVSTLKIQRTQQEDSAVYLCASSTGTGGAGELFFGEGSRLTVL.

This clonotype showed up just once. V is TRBV5-4 and J is TRBJ2-1; 13 bases map to TRBD2. V lost 0 bases and J lost 7; bases outside the gene matches: 10. CDR1 SGHNT and CDR2 YYREEE come from the germline V gene (reference sequence). CDR3 length equals 18 residues. The CDR3 DNA reads as TGTGCCAGCAGCTTGGGGGCCAAAACTAGCGGGGGGGCTAATGAGCAGTTCTTC. Translated: CASSLGAKTSGGANEQFF.

The J gene is TRBJ2-7, the V gene TRBV7-9; D is possibly TRBD2 (5 bases). From germline, CDR1 is SEHNR and CDR2 FQNEAQ (reference sequence). CDR3 length: 15 residues. V shed 5 bases and J shed 3 bases, with 17 bases lying between them. The CDR3 DNA follows: TGTGCCAGCAGCCGAGGGCTCGGGAAGGGCTACGAGCAGTACGTC. Residues: CASSRGLGKGYEQYV.

The chain recombines TRBV6-5 with TRBJ2-7; D may be TRBD1 (5 bases). V dropped 5 bases and J dropped 4 bases, with 18 bases sitting between them. Germline CDR1 MNHEY, CDR2 SVGAGI. The CDR3 is 15 amino acids. The CDR3 sequence: CASSPLGPPRYEQYF. CDR3 bases: TGTGCCAGCAGTCCCCTGGGGCCTCCTCGGTACGAGCAGTACTTC.

The CDR3 protein is CASSYVRRSGGYTF. CDR3 DNA: TGCGCCAGCAGCTACGTACGGAGGTCCGGGGGCTACACCTTC. The chain carries TRBV5-1 and TRBJ1-2; D not certain. Trimming removed 3 bases from V and 8 bases from J, with 17 bases in between. Germline V gene lookup returns CDR1 SGHRS and CDR2 YFSETQ. The CDR3 is 14 residues long.

The rearrangement links TRBV3-1 to TRBJ1-2; D is uncertain. V gave up 1 base and J gave up 2 bases, with 8 bases separating them. CDR3 length: 14 amino acids. Germline lookup yields CDR1 LGHDT and CDR2 YNNKEL (reference sequence). The CDR3 nucleotides are TGTGCCAGCAGCCAAGGGACTGGCAACTATGGCTACACCTTC. Its translation is CASSQGTGNYGYTF. The whole variable domain, remainder taken from reference TRBV3-1 and TRBJ1-2, is DTAVSQTPKYLVTQMGNDKSIKCEQNLGHDTMYWYKQDSKKFLKIMFSYNNKELIINETVPNRFSPKSPDKAHLNLHINSLELGDSAVYFCASSQGTGNYGYTFGSGTRLTVV.

V gene TRBV29-1 combines with J gene TRBJ2-5; 7 bases match TRBD1. The V gene's germline CDR1 is SQVTM and CDR2 ANQGSEA. V trimming: 2 bases; J trimming: 7 bases; junction bases outside the gene matches: 13. The CDR3 spans 15 residues. CDR3 nucleotide sequence: TGCAGCGTTGAAAGACAGACAGGGAGTTTTCGGACCCAGTACTTC. It encodes CSVERQTGSFRTQYF. Filled out from reference TRBV29-1 and TRBJ2-5, the complete variable domain reads SAVISQKPSRDICQRGTSLTIQCQVDSQVTMMFWYRQQPGQSLTLIATANQGSEATYESGFVIDKFPISRPNLTFSTLTVSNMSPEDSSIYLCSVERQTGSFRTQYFGPGTRLLVL.

The V and J genes are TRBV7-2 and TRBJ2-3; 7 positions match TRBD2. Germline V gene sequence: CDR1 SGHTA, CDR2 FQGNSA. The CDR3 loop spans 15 amino acids. Trimming took 4 bases from V and 0 from J; bases not matched to a gene: 4. The CDR3 DNA reads as TGTGCCAGCAGCTCGGGGGGTAGTAGCACAGATACGCAGTATTTT. This encodes CASSSGGSSTDTQYF.